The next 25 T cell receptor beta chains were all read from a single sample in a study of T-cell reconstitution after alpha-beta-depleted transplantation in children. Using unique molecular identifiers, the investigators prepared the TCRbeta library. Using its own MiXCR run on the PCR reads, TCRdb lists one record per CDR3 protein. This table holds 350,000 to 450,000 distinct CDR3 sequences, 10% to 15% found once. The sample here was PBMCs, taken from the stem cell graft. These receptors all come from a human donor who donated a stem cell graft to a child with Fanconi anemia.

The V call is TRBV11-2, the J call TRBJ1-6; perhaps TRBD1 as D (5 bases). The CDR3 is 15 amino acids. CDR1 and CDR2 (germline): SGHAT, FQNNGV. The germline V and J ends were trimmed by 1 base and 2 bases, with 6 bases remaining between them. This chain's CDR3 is CASSLGGTYNSPLHF. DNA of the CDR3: TGTGCCAGCAGCTTAGGGGGCACCTATAATTCACCCCTCCACTTT.

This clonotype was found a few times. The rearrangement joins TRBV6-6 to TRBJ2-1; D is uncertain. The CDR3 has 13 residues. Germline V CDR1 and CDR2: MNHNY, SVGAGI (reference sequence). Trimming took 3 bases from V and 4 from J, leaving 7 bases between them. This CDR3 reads CASSYSTYNEQFF. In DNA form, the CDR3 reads TGTGCCAGCAGTTATTCGACGTACAATGAGCAGTTCTTC.

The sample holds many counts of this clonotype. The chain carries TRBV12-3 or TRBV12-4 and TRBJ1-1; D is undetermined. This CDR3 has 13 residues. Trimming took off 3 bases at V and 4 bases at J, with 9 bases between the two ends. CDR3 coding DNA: TGTGCCAGCAGTTTGGCCGTAAGCACTGAAGCTTTCTTT. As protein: CASSLAVSTEAFF.

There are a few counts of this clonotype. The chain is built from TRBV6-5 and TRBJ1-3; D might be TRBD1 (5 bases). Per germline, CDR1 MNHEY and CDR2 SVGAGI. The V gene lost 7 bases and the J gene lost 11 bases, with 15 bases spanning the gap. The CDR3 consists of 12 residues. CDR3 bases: TGTGCCAGCACTCGAGGGGAGGGCTCCATATATTTT. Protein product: CASTRGEGSIYF.

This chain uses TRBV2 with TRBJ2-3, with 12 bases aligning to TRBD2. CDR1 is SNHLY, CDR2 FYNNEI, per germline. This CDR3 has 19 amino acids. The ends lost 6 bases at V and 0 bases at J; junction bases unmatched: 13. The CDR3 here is CASSRQPGLAGPSTDTQYF. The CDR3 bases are TGTGCCAGCAGCCGGCAACCGGGACTAGCGGGCCCCAGCACAGATACGCAGTATTTT.

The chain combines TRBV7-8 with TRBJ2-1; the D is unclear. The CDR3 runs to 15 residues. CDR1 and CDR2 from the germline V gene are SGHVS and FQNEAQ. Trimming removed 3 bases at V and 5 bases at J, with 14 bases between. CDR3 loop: CASSFGMSGNNEQFF. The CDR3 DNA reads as TGTGCCAGCAGCTTTGGCATGTCGGGTAACAATGAGCAGTTCTTC.

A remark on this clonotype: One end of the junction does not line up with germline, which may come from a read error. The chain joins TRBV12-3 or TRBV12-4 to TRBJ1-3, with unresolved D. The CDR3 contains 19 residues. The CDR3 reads CAISLALGATLISGNTIYF. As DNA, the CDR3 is TGTGCCATCAGTTTAGCGCTGGGAGCGACCTTGATCTCTGGAAACACCATATATTTT.

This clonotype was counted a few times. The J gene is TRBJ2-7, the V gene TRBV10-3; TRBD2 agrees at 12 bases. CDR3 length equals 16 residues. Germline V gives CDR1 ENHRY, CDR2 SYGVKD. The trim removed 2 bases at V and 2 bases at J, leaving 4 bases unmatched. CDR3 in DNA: TGTGCCATCAGTGAGACTAGCGGGGGGTCTCCCTACGAGCAGTACGTC. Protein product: CAISETSGGSPYEQYV.

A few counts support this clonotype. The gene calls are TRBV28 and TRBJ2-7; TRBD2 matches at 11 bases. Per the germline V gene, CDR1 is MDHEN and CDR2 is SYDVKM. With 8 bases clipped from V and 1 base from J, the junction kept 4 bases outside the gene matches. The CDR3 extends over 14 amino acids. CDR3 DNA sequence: TGTGCCAGCCAACTAGCGGGGGATTCCTACGAGCAGTACGTC. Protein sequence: CASQLAGDSYEQYV.

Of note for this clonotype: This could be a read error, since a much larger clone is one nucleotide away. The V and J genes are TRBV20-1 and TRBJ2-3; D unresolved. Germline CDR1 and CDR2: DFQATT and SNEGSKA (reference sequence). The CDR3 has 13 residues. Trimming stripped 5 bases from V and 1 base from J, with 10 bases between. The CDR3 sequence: CSADQAGTDTQYF. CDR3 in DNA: TGCAGTGCTGACCAGGCCGGCACAGATACGCAGTATTTT.

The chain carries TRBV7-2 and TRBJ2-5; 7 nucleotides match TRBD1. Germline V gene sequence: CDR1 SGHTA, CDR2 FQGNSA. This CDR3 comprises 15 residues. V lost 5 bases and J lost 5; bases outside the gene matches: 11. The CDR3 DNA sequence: TGTGCCAGCAGCCGAATGGGACAGTCGTGGGAGACCCAGTACTTC. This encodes CASSRMGQSWETQYF.

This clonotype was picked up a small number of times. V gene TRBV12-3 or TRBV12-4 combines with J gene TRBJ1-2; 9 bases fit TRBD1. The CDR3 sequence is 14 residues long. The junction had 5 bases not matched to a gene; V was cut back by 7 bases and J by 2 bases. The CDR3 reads CASTYRGLNYGYTF. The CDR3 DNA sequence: TGTGCCAGCACATACAGGGGGCTGAACTATGGCTACACCTTC.

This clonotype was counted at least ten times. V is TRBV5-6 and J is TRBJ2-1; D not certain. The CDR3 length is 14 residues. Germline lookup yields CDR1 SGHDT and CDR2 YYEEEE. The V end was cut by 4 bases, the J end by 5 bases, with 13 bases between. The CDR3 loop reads CASSALYRDNEQFF. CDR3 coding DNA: TGTGCCAGCAGCGCACTATACCGGGACAATGAGCAGTTCTTC.

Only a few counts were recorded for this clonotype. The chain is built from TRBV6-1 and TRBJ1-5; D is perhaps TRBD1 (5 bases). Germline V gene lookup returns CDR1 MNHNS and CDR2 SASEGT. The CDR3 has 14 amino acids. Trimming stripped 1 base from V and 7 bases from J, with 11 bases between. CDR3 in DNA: TGTGCCAGCAGTGAAGGAGCAGGGAAACAGCCCCAGCATTTT. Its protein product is CASSEGAGKQPQHF.

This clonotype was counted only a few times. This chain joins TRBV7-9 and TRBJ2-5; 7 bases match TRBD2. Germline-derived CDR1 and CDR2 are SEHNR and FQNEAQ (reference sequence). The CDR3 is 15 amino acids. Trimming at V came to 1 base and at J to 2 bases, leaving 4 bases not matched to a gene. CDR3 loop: CASSLGGEGQETQYF. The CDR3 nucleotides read TGTGCCAGCAGCTTAGGCGGGGAGGGACAAGAGACCCAGTACTTC.

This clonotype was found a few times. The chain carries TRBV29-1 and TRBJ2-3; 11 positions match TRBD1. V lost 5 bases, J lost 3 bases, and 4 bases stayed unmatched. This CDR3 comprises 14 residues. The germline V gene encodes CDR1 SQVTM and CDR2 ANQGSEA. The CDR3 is CSVSGTGGTDTQYF. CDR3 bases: TGCAGCGTTTCCGGGACAGGGGGAACAGATACGCAGTATTTT.

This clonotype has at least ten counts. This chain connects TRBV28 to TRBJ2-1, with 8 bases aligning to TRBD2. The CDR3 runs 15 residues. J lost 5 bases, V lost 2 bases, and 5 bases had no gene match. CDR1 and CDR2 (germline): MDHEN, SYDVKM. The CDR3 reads CASSLHAGGNNEQFF. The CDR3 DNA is TGTGCCAGCAGTTTACATGCGGGGGGAAACAATGAGCAGTTCTTC.

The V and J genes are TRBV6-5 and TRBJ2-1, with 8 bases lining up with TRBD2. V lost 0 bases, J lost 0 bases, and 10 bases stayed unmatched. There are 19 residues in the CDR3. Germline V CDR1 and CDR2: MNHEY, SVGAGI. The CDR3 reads CASSYSPSSGDLSYNEQFF. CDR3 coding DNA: TGTGCCAGCAGTTACTCGCCTAGTAGCGGGGACCTCTCCTACAATGAGCAGTTCTTC.

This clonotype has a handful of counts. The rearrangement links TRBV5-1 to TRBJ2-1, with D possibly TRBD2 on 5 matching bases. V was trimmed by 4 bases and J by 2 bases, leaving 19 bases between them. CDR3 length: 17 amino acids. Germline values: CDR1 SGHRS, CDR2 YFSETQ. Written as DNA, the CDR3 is TGCGCCAGCAGCGGATCACTACGCGGGTTAACCTACAATGAGCAGTTCTTC. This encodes CASSGSLRGLTYNEQFF.

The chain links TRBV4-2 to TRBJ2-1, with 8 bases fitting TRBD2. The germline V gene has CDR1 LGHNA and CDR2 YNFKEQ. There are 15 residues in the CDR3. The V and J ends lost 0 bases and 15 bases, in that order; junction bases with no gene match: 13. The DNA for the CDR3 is TGTGCCAGCAGCCAAGAGGGTAGCGGGGCGGAACGACCGTTCTTC. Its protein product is CASSQEGSGAERPFF.

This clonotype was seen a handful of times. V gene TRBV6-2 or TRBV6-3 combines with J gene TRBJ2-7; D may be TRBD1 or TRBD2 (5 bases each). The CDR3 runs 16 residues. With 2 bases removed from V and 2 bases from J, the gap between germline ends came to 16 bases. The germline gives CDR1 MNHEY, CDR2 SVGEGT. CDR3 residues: CASSYQPSGSTYEQYF. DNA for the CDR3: TGTGCCAGCAGTTACCAACCGTCAGGGAGTACCTACGAGCAGTACTTC.

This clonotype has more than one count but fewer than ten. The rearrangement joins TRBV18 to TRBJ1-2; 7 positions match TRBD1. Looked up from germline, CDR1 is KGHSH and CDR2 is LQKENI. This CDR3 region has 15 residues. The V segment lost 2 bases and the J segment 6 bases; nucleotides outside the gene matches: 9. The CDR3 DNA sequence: TGTGCCAGCTCACCAGAAGCGGGACAGCTTCATGGCTACACCTTC. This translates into CASSPEAGQLHGYTF.

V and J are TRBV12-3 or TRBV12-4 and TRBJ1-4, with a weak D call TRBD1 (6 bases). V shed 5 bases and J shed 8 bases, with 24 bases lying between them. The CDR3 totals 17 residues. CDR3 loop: CASSRGAGPGVGEKLFF. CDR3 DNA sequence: TGTGCCAGCAGTCGGGGGGCAGGGCCAGGAGTAGGGGAAAAACTGTTTTTT.

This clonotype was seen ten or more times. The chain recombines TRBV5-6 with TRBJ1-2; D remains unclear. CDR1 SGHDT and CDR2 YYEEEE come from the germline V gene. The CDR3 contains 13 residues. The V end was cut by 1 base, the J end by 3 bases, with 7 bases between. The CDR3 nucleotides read TGTGCCAGCAGCTTGAAAGAAGACTATGGCTACACCTTC. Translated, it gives CASSLKEDYGYTF.

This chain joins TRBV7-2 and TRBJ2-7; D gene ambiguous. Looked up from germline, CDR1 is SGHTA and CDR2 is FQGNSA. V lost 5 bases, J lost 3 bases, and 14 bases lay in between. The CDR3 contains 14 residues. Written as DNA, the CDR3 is TGTGCCAGCAGCCCCCGTAGTAGGGACTACGAGCAGTACTTC. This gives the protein CASSPRSRDYEQYF.